A selection of T cell receptor beta chains follows, all from one sample in a study of CD8+ T cells in alopecia areata. TCRdb's table, derived via immunoSEQ multiplex PCR, lists solely in-frame clones and lacks some. The table lists about 180,000 clones, almost 65% of them singletons. The sequenced sample was CD4+ T cells sorted from blood, obtained at week 0. Every receptor here comes from a human donor with alopecia areata. CDR3s include the opening cysteine and the closing phenylalanine or tryptophan. Fields, in order: CDR3 protein, CDR3 DNA, D gene, J gene, clone size, V gene. A D gene is named only where the DNA matches it firmly. A row's size may be missing; if present it is once, few, many or a size class.

cdr3_aa: CASSVYQETQYF; cdr3_nt: TGTGCCAGCAGCGTATACCAAGAGACCCAGTACTTC; d_call: .; j_call: TRBJ2-5; clone_size: .; v_call: TRBV9
cdr3_aa: CASSLGRGAEAFF; cdr3_nt: TGTGCCAGCAGCTTAGGCCGAGGGGCTGAAGCTTTCTTT; d_call: .; j_call: TRBJ1-1; clone_size: .; v_call: TRBV7-2
cdr3_aa: CASRRVGVTQNTEAFF; cdr3_nt: TGTGCCAGCAGGAGGGTGGGAGTGACGCAGAACACTGAAGCTTTCTTT; d_call: .; j_call: TRBJ1-1; clone_size: .; v_call: TRBV2
cdr3_aa: CASSVVSGGTGTNTGELFF; cdr3_nt: TGTGCCAGCAGCGTAGTGTCTGGGGGGACAGGGACGAACACCGGGGAGCTGTTTTTT; d_call: TRBD1; j_call: TRBJ2-2; clone_size: few; v_call: TRBV9
cdr3_aa: CSVRDTGTSYGYTF; cdr3_nt: TGCAGTGTCCGTGATACCGGGACATCCTATGGCTACACCTTC; d_call: .; j_call: TRBJ1-2; clone_size: .; v_call: TRBV29-1
cdr3_aa: CASSLPPGRGRDEQYF; cdr3_nt: TGTGCCAGCAGCTTACCCCCAGGCAGGGGCCGCGACGAGCAGTACTTC; d_call: .; j_call: TRBJ2-7; clone_size: .; v_call: TRBV11-3
cdr3_aa: CASSVNGQSPYGYTF; cdr3_nt: TGTGCCAGCAGTGTAAACGGACAGTCCCCCTATGGCTACACCTTC; d_call: .; j_call: TRBJ1-2; clone_size: .; v_call: TRBV6-1
cdr3_aa: CASSPPKNEHYGYTF; cdr3_nt: TGTGCCAGCTCACCACCTAAAAATGAGCACTATGGCTACACCTTC; d_call: .; j_call: TRBJ1-2; clone_size: .; v_call: TRBV18
cdr3_aa: CSVASGADTQYF; cdr3_nt: TGCAGCGTTGCGTCTGGGGCAGATACGCAGTATTTT; d_call: .; j_call: TRBJ2-3; clone_size: few; v_call: TRBV29-1
cdr3_aa: CSVAPPGAAGYTF; cdr3_nt: TGCAGCGTTGCTCCCCCAGGGGCCGCTGGCTACACCTTC; d_call: .; j_call: TRBJ1-2; clone_size: .; v_call: TRBV29-1